Reported below is one TCR beta chain. Its antigen remains unidentified. The data are from a study of T cell repertoires in cytomegalovirus infection. The wider study: Indicated by public TCR beta signatures were CMV infection and matching HLA type.

Study results and caveats: Cumulative public TCR beta family frequency identified carriers of CMV plus the relevant HLA.

The V and J ends lost 8 bases and 6 bases respectively, with 13 bases between them. The CDR3 is 13 residues long. Germline V gene sequence: CDR1 MNHNS, CDR2 SASEGT. Each CDR3 protein is one row after TCRdb ran MiXCR on the reads. The sample carries around 430,000 distinct CDR3 sequences, roughly 42% recorded once. This rearrangement joins TRBV6-1 to TRBJ2-2; D might be TRBD2 (5 bases). This material consisted of cultured PBMCs, taken from culture after CMV antigen stimulation. The receptor was isolated from a human donor in good health (CMV status not recorded). Some clones in this sample may be carry-over from other donors' samples. DNA for the CDR3: TGTGCCAGCTCGGAGGAAGGGCCCGGGGAGCTGTTTTTT. Its translation is CASSEEGPGELFF.